The rows below give T cell receptor beta chains drawn from one sample of a study of T cells after yellow fever vaccination. TCRdb fed the 5' RACE reads into MiXCR, producing one record per CDR3 protein. The table shows hundreds of thousands of distinct CDR3 sequences, with around 12% occurring only once. The starting material was CD4+ T cells sorted from PBMCs, obtained 15 days after the yellow fever booster vaccination. The receptors here all came from a man aged 18-30 years who received the YFV17D yellow fever vaccine. The CDR3 runs from the conserved cysteine through the conserved F or W. Fields, in order: CDR3 DNA, CDR3 protein, V gene, D gene, J gene, clone size. A D gene is named only where the DNA matches it firmly. Not every row has a clone size; where given, it reads once, few, many or a size class.

CDR3 DNA: TGTGCCAGCCCGTTCCCGGGACGGGTCGGTGGCTACACCTTC
CDR3 protein: CASPFPGRVGGYTF
V gene: TRBV6-1
D gene: NA
J gene: TRBJ1-2
clone size: few

CDR3 DNA: TGTGCCAGCAGTTACGGGCGAGCGATTCAGCCCCAGCATTTT
CDR3 protein: CASSYGRAIQPQHF
V gene: TRBV6-5
D gene: NA
J gene: TRBJ1-5
clone size: few

CDR3 DNA: TGTGCCATCAGCTCAGGCAAGAGCTCCTACGAGCAGTACTTC
CDR3 protein: CAISSGKSSYEQYF
V gene: TRBV10-3
D gene: NA
J gene: TRBJ2-7
clone size: NA

CDR3 DNA: TGTGCCATCAGGAGTGCGGGGCTGGACGGGGAGCTGTTTTTT
CDR3 protein: CAIRSAGLDGELFF
V gene: TRBV10-3
D gene: NA
J gene: TRBJ2-2
clone size: many

CDR3 DNA: TGTGCCAGCAGTTCCCTTACTAGCTCCTACAATGAGCAGTTCTTC
CDR3 protein: CASSSLTSSYNEQFF
V gene: TRBV12-3/TRBV12-4
D gene: NA
J gene: TRBJ2-1
clone size: NA

CDR3 DNA: TGTGCCAGCAGCTTGGGGGTGTGGGGTCCGGGGCTCACCTACAATGAGCAGTTCTTC
CDR3 protein: CASSLGVWGPGLTYNEQFF
V gene: TRBV5-6
D gene: NA
J gene: TRBJ2-1
clone size: few

CDR3 DNA: TGTGCCAGCAGCTTGTTCCAGGCGGGCTATGGCTACACCTTC
CDR3 protein: CASSLFQAGYGYTF
V gene: TRBV5-6
D gene: NA
J gene: TRBJ1-2
clone size: many

CDR3 DNA: TGTGCTAGTGGTTTGGTACTGACAGGAGGGGCCCTAGGCTACACCTTC
CDR3 protein: CASGLVLTGGALGYTF
V gene: TRBV12-5
D gene: NA
J gene: TRBJ1-2
clone size: NA

CDR3 DNA: TGTGCCAGCAGCCAAGATGGTTGGACATCCATTAAGGTCTCTGGGGCCAACGTCCTGACTTTC
CDR3 protein: CASSQDGWTSIKVSGANVLTF
V gene: TRBV14
D gene: NA
J gene: TRBJ2-6
clone size: few

CDR3 DNA: TGTGCCATCAGTGCGACTAGCGGGGTAACAGATACGCAGTATTTT
CDR3 protein: CAISATSGVTDTQYF
V gene: TRBV10-3
D gene: TRBD2
J gene: TRBJ2-3
clone size: many

CDR3 DNA: TGCAGTGCCTGGACTAGCGGTGACAATGAGCAGTTCTTC
CDR3 protein: CSAWTSGDNEQFF
V gene: TRBV20-1
D gene: TRBD2
J gene: TRBJ2-1
clone size: few

CDR3 DNA: TGCGCCAGCAGCCGAAAGGACAGCGGCTCCTACGAGCAGTACTTC
CDR3 protein: CASSRKDSGSYEQYF
V gene: TRBV5-1
D gene: NA
J gene: TRBJ2-7
clone size: NA

CDR3 DNA: TGTGCCAGCTCCCCGAGGACAGCCTACCAAGAGACCCAGTACTTC
CDR3 protein: CASSPRTAYQETQYF
V gene: TRBV11-2
D gene: NA
J gene: TRBJ2-5
clone size: NA

CDR3 DNA: TGTGCCAGCAGCCCTTGGACAGGGACGGCAGAGACCCAGTACTTC
CDR3 protein: CASSPWTGTAETQYF
V gene: TRBV7-8
D gene: TRBD1
J gene: TRBJ2-5
clone size: NA

CDR3 DNA: TGTGCCAGCAGCCTAACGATCCTAAGCGGGGGGGCTGTAGATGAGCAGTTCTTC
CDR3 protein: CASSLTILSGGAVDEQFF
V gene: TRBV7-9
D gene: TRBD2
J gene: TRBJ2-1
clone size: once

CDR3 DNA: TGCGCCAGCAGCTTGACAGAAATGAATTCCGGGGAGCTGTTTTTT
CDR3 protein: CASSLTEMNSGELFF
V gene: TRBV5-1
D gene: NA
J gene: TRBJ2-2
clone size: NA

CDR3 DNA: TGTGCCAGCAGCTTAAAAGGTGGAGCCAAAAACATTCAGTACTTC
CDR3 protein: CASSLKGGAKNIQYF
V gene: TRBV7-3
D gene: NA
J gene: TRBJ2-4
clone size: many

CDR3 DNA: TGCGCCAGCACCGACCCCCGCCGGGCCAAAAACATTCAGTACTTC
CDR3 protein: CASTDPRRAKNIQYF
V gene: TRBV4-1
D gene: NA
J gene: TRBJ2-4
clone size: few

CDR3 DNA: TGCAGTGCTCACGCGGACCCCCAGTTAACGGTCGATACGCAGTATTTT
CDR3 protein: CSAHADPQLTVDTQYF
V gene: TRBV20-1
D gene: NA
J gene: TRBJ2-3
clone size: few

CDR3 DNA: TGTGCCAGCAGTCCGGGCGGCGGGATAGCCAAAAACATTCAGTACTTC
CDR3 protein: CASSPGGGIAKNIQYF
V gene: TRBV5-4
D gene: NA
J gene: TRBJ2-4
clone size: few

CDR3 DNA: TGTGCCAGCAGCTTAGAAGGGGGGCTATTACGAACCGGGGAGCTGTTTTTT
CDR3 protein: CASSLEGGLLRTGELFF
V gene: TRBV7-2
D gene: NA
J gene: TRBJ2-2
clone size: few

CDR3 DNA: TGTGCCAGCAGTTACTCGACGAACGGGGGCTATGGCTACACCTTC
CDR3 protein: CASSYSTNGGYGYTF
V gene: TRBV6-5
D gene: NA
J gene: TRBJ1-2
clone size: NA

CDR3 DNA: TGTGCCAGCAGCCCAGGATATACTGGGGCCAACGTCCTGACTTTC
CDR3 protein: CASSPGYTGANVLTF
V gene: TRBV4-2
D gene: NA
J gene: TRBJ2-6
clone size: few

CDR3 DNA: TGTGCCAGCAGCCAGCCGGGACTAGCGGGGACAGATACGCAGTATTTT
CDR3 protein: CASSQPGLAGTDTQYF
V gene: TRBV4-2
D gene: TRBD2
J gene: TRBJ2-3
clone size: few

CDR3 DNA: TGTGCCAGCAGCACCTGGGACGAAACTAATGAAAAACTGTTTTTT
CDR3 protein: CASSTWDETNEKLFF
V gene: TRBV7-9
D gene: NA
J gene: TRBJ1-4
clone size: few

CDR3 DNA: TGTGCCAGCAGCTTAGCAGGAGGAGGCACTGAAGCTTTCTTT
CDR3 protein: CASSLAGGGTEAFF
V gene: TRBV7-3
D gene: NA
J gene: TRBJ1-1
clone size: many

CDR3 DNA: TGTGCCAGCTCACCGGGACTAGATCCGCAGTATTTT
CDR3 protein: CASSPGLDPQYF
V gene: TRBV18
D gene: TRBD2
J gene: TRBJ2-3
clone size: few

CDR3 DNA: TGTGCCAGCAGACTACACGGCGCCATGAACACTGAAGCTTTCTTT
CDR3 protein: CASRLHGAMNTEAFF
V gene: TRBV7-2
D gene: NA
J gene: TRBJ1-1
clone size: NA

CDR3 DNA: TGTGCCAGCAGCGTAGCGGGGACAGGGGGCACCGGGGAGCTGTTTTTT
CDR3 protein: CASSVAGTGGTGELFF
V gene: TRBV9
D gene: TRBD1
J gene: TRBJ2-2
clone size: few

CDR3 DNA: TGCAGTGCTAGAGACGCCCTTGGACCAGGGGAGCAGTACTTC
CDR3 protein: CSARDALGPGEQYF
V gene: TRBV20-1
D gene: NA
J gene: TRBJ2-7
clone size: NA

CDR3 DNA: TGTGCCAGCAGCTTAGCGATCAAACTAGCTACATCGTCCAATGAGCAGTTCTTC
CDR3 protein: CASSLAIKLATSSNEQFF
V gene: TRBV7-9
D gene: NA
J gene: TRBJ2-1
clone size: few

CDR3 DNA: TGTGCCAGCACCCCATTCCGGGACAGGGGGCATTCACCCCTCCACTTT
CDR3 protein: CASTPFRDRGHSPLHF
V gene: TRBV7-9
D gene: TRBD1
J gene: TRBJ1-6
clone size: NA

CDR3 DNA: TGCGCCAGCAGCTTGGGAGGGTATGGGACCCAGTACTTC
CDR3 protein: CASSLGGYGTQYF
V gene: TRBV5-1
D gene: NA
J gene: TRBJ2-5
clone size: few

CDR3 DNA: TGTGCCAGCAGCCCTACAGTAGGAGAAATGGAGTACTTC
CDR3 protein: CASSPTVGEMEYF
V gene: TRBV7-2
D gene: NA
J gene: TRBJ2-7
clone size: NA

CDR3 DNA: TGTGCCTGTACGGGGGGGGAAGATACGCAGTATTTT
CDR3 protein: CACTGGEDTQYF
V gene: TRBV6-5
D gene: TRBD2
J gene: TRBJ2-3
clone size: few

CDR3 DNA: TGTGCCAGCAGCCGAGGGGACAGTAGAGTACCACCACCCCTCCACTTT
CDR3 protein: CASSRGDSRVPPPLHF
V gene: TRBV7-2
D gene: TRBD1
J gene: TRBJ1-6
clone size: NA

CDR3 DNA: TGTGCCAGCAGCCAAGATCCGGCAGAATCTAACTATGGCTACACCTTC
CDR3 protein: CASSQDPAESNYGYTF
V gene: TRBV4-2
D gene: NA
J gene: TRBJ1-2
clone size: few

CDR3 DNA: TGTGCCAGCAAGGGGAAAAGCACAGATACGCAGTATTTT
CDR3 protein: CASKGKSTDTQYF
V gene: TRBV7-2
D gene: NA
J gene: TRBJ2-3
clone size: few

CDR3 DNA: TGTGCCAGCAGCTTAAGCGACAGGAACACTGAAGCTTTCTTT
CDR3 protein: CASSLSDRNTEAFF
V gene: TRBV11-3
D gene: NA
J gene: TRBJ1-1
clone size: few

CDR3 DNA: TGTGCCAGCAGTAGCTGGGGGGCGAAGACCCAGTACTTC
CDR3 protein: CASSSWGAKTQYF
V gene: TRBV6-5
D gene: NA
J gene: TRBJ2-5
clone size: many

CDR3 DNA: TGTGCCAGCAGCTCCAGCTCCCGACAATACTACGAGCAGTACTTC
CDR3 protein: CASSSSSRQYYEQYF
V gene: TRBV7-8
D gene: NA
J gene: TRBJ2-7
clone size: NA

CDR3 DNA: TGTGCCAGCAGCGGACGTACGAGGGGCAACTATGGCTACACCTTC
CDR3 protein: CASSGRTRGNYGYTF
V gene: TRBV9
D gene: NA
J gene: TRBJ1-2
clone size: NA

CDR3 DNA: TGTGCCAGGACGGACACTGAAGCTTTCTTT
CDR3 protein: CARTDTEAFF
V gene: TRBV19
D gene: NA
J gene: TRBJ1-1
clone size: few

CDR3 DNA: TGTGCCAGCAGCAACGGACTAGCGGGGTACCAAGAGACCCAGTACTTC
CDR3 protein: CASSNGLAGYQETQYF
V gene: TRBV7-3
D gene: TRBD2
J gene: TRBJ2-5
clone size: few

CDR3 DNA: TGCAGTGCCGTAGGAAGGGACAGGGGGCGAGGTGAGCAGTTCTTC
CDR3 protein: CSAVGRDRGRGEQFF
V gene: TRBV20-1
D gene: TRBD1
J gene: TRBJ2-1
clone size: NA

CDR3 DNA: TGTGCCAGCAGCCAAGTTACAGGGGGCGGCACAGATACGCAGTATTTT
CDR3 protein: CASSQVTGGGTDTQYF
V gene: TRBV3-1
D gene: TRBD1
J gene: TRBJ2-3
clone size: NA

CDR3 DNA: TGTGCCAGCAGCTTATACACAGGGGGCACTGAAGCTTTCTTT
CDR3 protein: CASSLYTGGTEAFF
V gene: TRBV7-9
D gene: TRBD1
J gene: TRBJ1-1
clone size: NA

CDR3 DNA: TGTGCCACCCGACAGGGAGCAACAGGGGGGGAGCTGTTTTTT
CDR3 protein: CATRQGATGGELFF
V gene: TRBV6-2/TRBV6-3
D gene: TRBD1
J gene: TRBJ2-2
clone size: NA

CDR3 DNA: TGTGCCAGTAACACCGGACAGGGGACCCACGAGCAGTACTTC
CDR3 protein: CASNTGQGTHEQYF
V gene: TRBV19
D gene: TRBD1
J gene: TRBJ2-7
clone size: NA

CDR3 DNA: TGTGCCATCAGTGCCGGGGCAGCGAACACCGGGGAGCTGTTTTTT
CDR3 protein: CAISAGAANTGELFF
V gene: TRBV10-3
D gene: NA
J gene: TRBJ2-2
clone size: NA

CDR3 DNA: TGCAGCGTTGGGGCGCGGGGGGGATACGCAGATACGCAGTATTTT
CDR3 protein: CSVGARGGYADTQYF
V gene: TRBV29-1
D gene: TRBD2
J gene: TRBJ2-3
clone size: few

CDR3 DNA: TGTGCCTGGTCGGCAGGAGCCTTGAACACTGAAGCTTTCTTT
CDR3 protein: CAWSAGALNTEAFF
V gene: TRBV30
D gene: NA
J gene: TRBJ1-1
clone size: NA

CDR3 DNA: TGTGCCAGCAGTGCGATGGACCTGAACACTGAAGCTTTCTTT
CDR3 protein: CASSAMDLNTEAFF
V gene: TRBV2
D gene: NA
J gene: TRBJ1-1
clone size: NA